Below, 28 T cell receptor beta chains from the same sample are listed, as sequenced in a study of T cell responses to AZD1222 COVID-19 vaccine. This table comes from immunoSEQ multiplex PCR, and its TCRdb copy is limited to in-frame clones, with some not included. The repertoire holds tens of thousands of clones, with approximately 90% as singletons. The sample in question was peripheral blood, obtained 28 days after the second AZD1222 dose. The receptors shown here come from an adult who received the AZD1222 COVID-19 vaccine.

The CDR3 sequence: CASSPRGRDTEAFF. DNA of the CDR3: TGTGCCAGCAGTCCAAGGGGGCGAGACACTGAAGCTTTCTTT. The chain combines TRBV3-1 (or the pseudogene TRBV3-2) with TRBJ1-1; TRBD1 aligns across 7 bases. This CDR3 is built from 14 residues. The V gene's germline CDR1 is LGHDT and CDR2 YNNKEL (reference sequence). Trimming at V came to 6 bases and at J to 3 bases, leaving 7 bases not matched to a gene.

The chain couples TRBV6-2 or TRBV6-3 to TRBJ1-2; 8 bases line up with TRBD1. The CDR3 length is 12 residues. Germline trimming cut 5 bases from V and 4 bases from J; bases unmatched to any gene: 0. CDR1 is MNHEY, CDR2 SVGEGT, per germline. The CDR3 loop reads CASSGQGYGYTF. The DNA of the CDR3 is TGTGCCAGCAGTGGACAGGGCTATGGCTACACCTTC.

V is TRBV5-1 and J is TRBJ1-4; the match to TRBD1 covers 7 bases. The CDR3 has 14 amino acids. CDR1 is SGHRS and CDR2 is YFSETQ in the germline V gene. Germline trimming cut 0 bases from V and 5 bases from J; bases unmatched to any gene: 1. The CDR3 loop is CASSLEGANEKLFF. The CDR3 DNA is TGCGCCAGCAGCTTGGAGGGGGCCAATGAAAAACTGTTTTTT.

This clone has a single count. This sequence joins TRBV5-1 and TRBJ2-1; 8 nucleotides align to TRBD1. This CDR3 has 16 residues. The trim removed 4 bases at V and 4 bases at J, leaving 10 bases unmatched. Germline CDR1 SGHRS, CDR2 YFSETQ. This chain's CDR3 is CASSAPGQDAYNEQFF. The CDR3 DNA reads TGCGCCAGCAGCGCCCCGGGACAGGACGCTTACAATGAGCAGTTCTTC.

This clone has just one count. The rearrangement joins TRBV5-5 to TRBJ2-6; 10 bases fit TRBD1. Germline V CDR1 and CDR2: SGHKS, YYEKEE (reference sequence). Unmatched junction bases numbered 6, after V lost 4 bases and J lost 2 bases. There are 17 residues in the CDR3. For the CDR3, the DNA is TGTGCCAGCAGCGAGAGACAGGGGGCTACTGGGGCCAACGTCCTGACTTTC. Amino acids: CASSERQGATGANVLTF.

J is TRBJ1-2 and V is TRBV7-2, with D possibly matching TRBD1 (5 bases). Germline CDR1 and CDR2: SGHTA and FQGNSA. This CDR3 region has 15 residues. V dropped 5 bases and J dropped 4 bases, with 17 bases sitting between them. CDR3 sequence reads: CASSGRDSAFYGYTF. In DNA form, the CDR3 reads TGTGCCAGCAGCGGTAGGGACTCGGCATTCTATGGCTACACCTTC.

The J gene is TRBJ1-5, the V gene TRBV5-3, with 7 positions matching TRBD1. TRBV5-3 counts as an open reading frame of uncertain function. Trimming removed 4 bases from V and 0 bases from J; junction bases left unmatched: 7. This CDR3 comprises 16 residues. Written as DNA, the CDR3 is TGTGCCAGAAGCGTGGGGACAGTATATAGCAATCAGCCCCAGCATTTT. Protein sequence: CARSVGTVYSNQPQHF.

This chain connects TRBV6-4 to TRBJ2-3; maybe TRBD2 (6 bases). V was pared by 6 bases and J by 0 bases, with 16 bases between. The germline V gene has CDR1 MRHNA and CDR2 SNTAGT. The CDR3 spans 16 residues. The CDR3 loop reads CASSLGGASSTDTQYF. The DNA of the CDR3 is TGTGCCAGCAGCCTCGGAGGGGCATCCAGCACAGATACGCAGTATTTT.

This chain links TRBV27 with TRBJ1-6; 9 bases align to TRBD1. Unmatched junction bases numbered 5, after V lost 2 bases and J lost 9 bases. The CDR3 is 15 residues long. Germline values: CDR1 MNHEY, CDR2 SMNVEV (reference sequence). Written as DNA, the CDR3 is TGTGCCAGCAGTTTACAAGGGACAGGGTTTTCACCCCTCCACTTT. It specifies CASSLQGTGFSPLHF.

The CDR3 loop reads CASSLSYYRGDYGYTF. CDR3 DNA sequence: TGTGCCAGCTCACTGTCTTATTACAGGGGGGACTATGGCTACACCTTC. V and J are TRBV18 and TRBJ1-2, with 8 positions matching TRBD1. Germline CDR1 is KGHSH and CDR2 is LQKENI. V was clipped by 4 bases and J by 3 bases; unmatched bases: 10. The CDR3 is 16 residues long.

The V gene is TRBV7-6, the J gene TRBJ1-4, with a weak D call TRBD1 (6 bases). This CDR3 is 16 amino acids long. The germline V and J ends were trimmed by 1 base and 7 bases, with 16 bases remaining between them. CDR1 and CDR2 (germline): SGHVS, FNYEAQ. In nucleotides, the CDR3 is TGTGCCAGCAGCTTAGGAAGGGGGGGCGCCGGTGAAAAACTGTTTTTT. This gives the protein CASSLGRGGAGEKLFF.

This clone has just one count. The rearrangement joins TRBV19 to TRBJ1-5; TRBD1 might be the D (6 bases). V was trimmed by 5 bases and J by 2 bases, leaving 13 bases between them. The V gene's germline CDR1 is LNHDA and CDR2 SQIVND (reference sequence). This CDR3 spans 15 amino acids. CDR3 loop: CASSPGARGNQPQHF. CDR3 in DNA: TGTGCCAGTAGTCCAGGGGCGCGGGGCAATCAGCCCCAGCATTTT.

The chain joins TRBV2 to TRBJ2-5; no firm D call. The germline CDR1 and CDR2 sequences are SNHLY and FYNNEI. V was shortened by 7 bases and J by 1 base, with 13 bases between the two germline ends. The CDR3 runs to 14 residues. The CDR3 spells CASKGALSQETQYF. CDR3 nucleotides: TGTGCCAGCAAGGGCGCACTCAGCCAAGAGACCCAGTACTTC.

The chain has TRBV4-1 and TRBJ2-1; D not certain. The CDR3 contains 13 residues. Looked up from germline, CDR1 is MGHRA and CDR2 is YSYEKL. V shed 4 bases and J shed 7 bases, with 11 bases lying between them. CDR3 nucleotides: TGCGCCAGCAGCCCTATTACGAGTAATGAGCAGTTCTTC. Its translation: CASSPITSNEQFF.

The table lists this clone with a count of one. The chain carries TRBV4-1 and TRBJ2-3, with 7 bases matching TRBD1. V dropped 3 bases and J dropped 1; count of bases not matched to a gene: 7. The CDR3 runs to 16 residues. The germline V gene has CDR1 MGHRA and CDR2 YSYEKL. In DNA, the CDR3 is TGCGCCAGCAGCCAGACCGGGACAGCAGGCACAGATACGCAGTATTTT. It translates to CASSQTGTAGTDTQYF.

This chain joins TRBV2 and TRBJ2-3; D is ambiguous. Germline CDR1 reads SNHLY; CDR2 reads FYNNEI. V lost 9 bases to trimming and J lost 4 bases, with 8 bases between them. CDR3 length: 11 amino acids. CDR3 sequence reads: CASRSADTQYF. Written as DNA, the CDR3 is TGTGCCAGTCGGTCGGCAGATACGCAGTATTTT.

This chain connects TRBV7-8 to TRBJ2-3, with TRBD2 identical over 13 bases. With 6 bases clipped from V and 0 bases from J, the junction kept 9 bases outside the gene matches. The germline V gene has CDR1 SGHVS and CDR2 FQNEAQ. The CDR3 is made up of 18 amino acids. CDR3 nucleotide sequence: TGTGCCAGCAGTTCCCGGACTAGCGGGGGCCCTAGCACAGATACGCAGTATTTT. This sequence encodes CASSSRTSGGPSTDTQYF.

The J gene is TRBJ2-7, the V gene TRBV27, with 13 nucleotides matching TRBD2. This CDR3 comprises 15 residues. V was pared by 5 bases and J by 6 bases, with 7 bases of the junction left unmatched. Per germline, CDR1 MNHEY and CDR2 SMNVEV (reference sequence). CDR3 residues: CASSPATSGGGEQYF. In nucleotides, the CDR3 is TGTGCCAGCAGTCCGGCTACTAGCGGGGGGGGCGAGCAGTACTTC.

V usage is TRBV5-1 and J usage is TRBJ2-3, with 8 bases that match TRBD2. Germline assignment: CDR1 SGHRS and CDR2 YFSETQ. The ends lost 5 bases at V and 0 bases at J; junction bases unmatched: 5. The length of the CDR3 is 15 residues. The CDR3 protein is CASRPGGVSTDTQYF. The CDR3 DNA follows: TGCGCCAGCAGACCCGGGGGGGTAAGCACAGATACGCAGTATTTT.

The rearrangement uses TRBV6-5 and TRBJ2-5, with TRBD1 identical over 9 bases. The V segment lost 7 bases and the J segment 4 bases; nucleotides outside the gene matches: 4. Per germline, CDR1 MNHEY and CDR2 SVGAGI. CDR3 length equals 13 residues. The CDR3 DNA reads TGTGCCAGCACCCGGGACAGGGCAGAGACCCAGTACTTC. Residues: CASTRDRAETQYF.

This clone appeared a few times. The chain joins TRBV5-1 to TRBJ1-2; 10 bases are a match to TRBD1. Per germline, CDR1 SGHRS and CDR2 YFSETQ. J was trimmed by 2 bases and V by 9 bases; bases with no gene match: 7. The CDR3 loop spans 14 amino acids. The CDR3 protein is CATSTGGANYGYTF. CDR3 coding DNA: TGCGCCACCTCGACAGGGGGCGCAAACTATGGCTACACCTTC.

This chain connects TRBV7-2 to TRBJ1-4; the match to TRBD1 covers 11 bases. The CDR3 spans 16 residues. Germline V lookup: CDR1 SGHTA, CDR2 FQGNSA. The V gene end was trimmed by 5 bases and the J gene end by 8 bases; junction bases not matched to a gene: 10. The CDR3 region has the DNA TGTGCCAGCAGCCGTACTCAGGACAGGGGGCGGGAAAAACTGTTTTTT. Translating it yields CASSRTQDRGREKLFF. Variable domain in full (rest from reference TRBV7-2 and TRBJ1-4): GAGVSQSPSNKVTEKGKDVELRCDPISGHTALYWYRQSLGQGLEFLIYFQGNSAPDKSGLPSDRFSAERTGGSVSTLTIQRTQQEDSAVYLCASSRTQDRGREKLFFGSGTQLSVL.

V usage is TRBV6-5 and J usage is TRBJ2-3; 11 bases agree with TRBD2. Germline V gene sequence: CDR1 MNHEY, CDR2 SVGAGI. The CDR3 runs 15 residues. With 6 bases clipped from V and 10 bases from J, the junction kept 12 bases outside the gene matches. This CDR3 is CASRRIAGGPAAQYF. In DNA, the CDR3 is TGTGCCAGCAGAAGAATAGCGGGGGGGCCGGCCGCGCAGTATTTT.

This rearrangement joins TRBV2 to TRBJ2-3; D possibly matches TRBD1 or TRBD2 (5 bases each). The CDR3 has 13 amino acids. Germline CDR1 and CDR2: SNHLY and FYNNEI. V was cut by 1 base and J by 7 bases, with 9 bases left in between. For the CDR3, the DNA is TGTGCCAGCAGTGAAGAGAGGGGTCATACGCAGTATTTT. It translates to CASSEERGHTQYF.

The chain couples TRBV7-7 to TRBJ2-2, with TRBD2 matching 11 bases. The CDR3 length is 17 residues. The V gene's germline CDR1 is SSHAT and CDR2 FNYEAQ (reference sequence). V trimming: 1 base; J trimming: 1 base; junction bases outside the gene matches: 2. The CDR3 bases are TGTGCCAGCAGCTTAGGACTAGCGGGGCAGAACACCGGGGAGCTGTTTTTT. Amino acid sequence: CASSLGLAGQNTGELFF.

Of note for this clone: This same CDR3 is encoded by further DNA sequences in the sample. This chain uses TRBV5-6 with TRBJ1-2; no reliable D call. Between the trimmed V and J ends, which lost 0 bases and 6 bases, there was a span of 3 bases. Per the germline V gene, CDR1 is SGHDT and CDR2 is YYEEEE. This CDR3 spans 11 amino acids. The CDR3, as DNA: TGTGCCAGCAGCTTGGTGGATGGCTACACCTTC. This gives the protein CASSLVDGYTF.

The V and J genes are TRBV6-2 or TRBV6-3 and TRBJ1-2; tentatively, D is TRBD1 (5 bases). The length of the CDR3 is 15 residues. V was pared by 5 bases and J by 8 bases, with 21 bases between. The germline CDR1 and CDR2 sequences are MNHEY and SVGEGT. The CDR3 region is CASSPPGLPLRGYTF. CDR3 nucleotides: TGTGCCAGCAGTCCCCCGGGACTTCCGTTGAGGGGCTACACCTTC.

The V gene is TRBV27, the J gene TRBJ1-5; TRBD1 is a possible D gene (6 bases). Germline lookup yields CDR1 MNHEY and CDR2 SMNVEV (reference sequence). The CDR3 covers 15 residues. V dropped 0 bases and J dropped 6 bases, with 12 bases sitting between them. The CDR3 is CASSLSSSGVQPQHF. CDR3 coding DNA: TGTGCCAGCAGTTTATCCTCCTCAGGGGTTCAGCCCCAGCATTTT.